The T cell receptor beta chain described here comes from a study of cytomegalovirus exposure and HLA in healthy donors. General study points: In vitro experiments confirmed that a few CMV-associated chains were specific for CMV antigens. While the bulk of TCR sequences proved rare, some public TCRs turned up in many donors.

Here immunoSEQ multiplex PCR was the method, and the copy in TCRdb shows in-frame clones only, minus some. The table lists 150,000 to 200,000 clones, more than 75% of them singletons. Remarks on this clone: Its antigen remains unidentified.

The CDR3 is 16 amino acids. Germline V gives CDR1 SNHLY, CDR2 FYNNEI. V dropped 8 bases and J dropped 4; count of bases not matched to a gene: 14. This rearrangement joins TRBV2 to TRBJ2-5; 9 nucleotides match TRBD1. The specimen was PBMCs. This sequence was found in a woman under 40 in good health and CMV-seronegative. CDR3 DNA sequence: TGTGCCAGCGTCCCGGGACAGGGTGAGGCCCCAGAGACCCAGTACTTC. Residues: CASVPGQGEAPETQYF.